This TCR beta chain was recovered during a study of OX40 agonist ivuxolimab in advanced cancers. Produced via immunoSEQ multiplex PCR; TCRdb's table is partial and in-frame only. The sample shows tens of thousands of clones, roughly 94% of them seen only once. Germline V gives CDR1 SEHNR, CDR2 FQNEAQ (reference sequence). V was clipped by 4 bases and J by 6 bases; unmatched bases: 10. This CDR3 has 15 residues. The chain carries TRBV7-9 and TRBJ1-2; 8 bases agree with TRBD1. The starting material was CD4+ or CD8+ T cells sorted from blood, obtained in a trial of the OX40 agonist ivuxolimab. The TCR was taken from an adult with an advanced solid tumor such as melanoma, head and neck, liver or kidney cancer. CDR3 amino acids: CASSSELQGDHGYTF. The DNA for the CDR3 is TGTGCCAGCAGCTCCGAACTACAGGGGGACCATGGCTACACCTTC.